Listed below are T cell receptor beta chains from one sample, sequenced in a study of blood T cell repertoires in COVID-19. Assay used: immunoSEQ multiplex PCR; TCRdb lists only in-frame clones, some missing. The sample has over 150,000 clones; 91% are singletons. The source material was peripheral blood. All receptors come from a man aged 50-60 years with acute or convalescent COVID-19. CDR3s include the opening cysteine and the closing phenylalanine or tryptophan. D genes are given only for firm matches.

V: TRBV3-1/TRBV3-2; D: .; J: TRBJ1-2; CDR3: CASSPGYRATGGYGYTF; DNA: TGTGCCAGCAGCCCCGGATACAGAGCAACCGGAGGCTATGGCTACACCTTC
V: TRBV4-1; D: TRBD1; J: TRBJ1-6; CDR3: CASSRQGMGSPLHF; DNA: TGCGCCAGCAGCCGACAGGGTATGGGTTCACCCCTCCACTTT
V: TRBV5-5; D: .; J: TRBJ1-2; CDR3: CASSLSPNVRDGYTF; DNA: TGTGCCAGCAGCTTATCCCCCAATGTGAGGGATGGCTACACCTTC
V: TRBV27; D: .; J: TRBJ2-3; CDR3: CASSLGLVNTQYF; DNA: TGTGCCAGCAGTTTGGGCTTGGTAAACACGCAGTATTTT
V: TRBV14; D: TRBD2; J: TRBJ2-1; CDR3: CASSQVWGGEQFF; DNA: TGTGCCAGCAGCCAAGTGTGGGGGGGTGAGCAGTTCTTC
V: TRBV19; D: TRBD1; J: TRBJ1-2; CDR3: CASSIAHKTGHYGYTF; DNA: TGTGCCAGTAGTATAGCCCATAAGACAGGGCACTATGGCTACACCTTC
V: TRBV27; D: TRBD1; J: TRBJ1-6; CDR3: CASSVRTGSSPLHF; DNA: TGTGCCAGCAGTGTAAGGACAGGTAGTTCACCCCTCCACTTT
V: TRBV5-5; D: .; J: TRBJ2-1; CDR3: CASSPVAGSHNEQFF; DNA: TGTGCCAGCAGCCCGGTGGCAGGTTCCCACAATGAGCAGTTCTTC
V: TRBV6-6; D: TRBD1; J: TRBJ1-2; CDR3: CASSYPGQDPYGYTF; DNA: TGTGCCAGCAGTTACCCGGGACAGGACCCCTATGGCTACACCTTC
V: TRBV28; D: .; J: TRBJ1-1; CDR3: CASSPLIGAKKAFF; DNA: TGTGCCAGCAGTCCCCTTATAGGGGCAAAAAAAGCTTTCTTT
V: TRBV7-2; D: .; J: TRBJ1-4; CDR3: CASSLARVGEKLFF; DNA: TGTGCCAGCAGCTTAGCCAGGGTTGGTGAAAAACTGTTTTTT
V: TRBV6-5; D: .; J: TRBJ2-1; CDR3: CASIRVSSYNEQFF; DNA: TGTGCCAGCATCAGGGTCAGCTCCTACAATGAGCAGTTCTTC
V: TRBV6-6; D: TRBD1; J: TRBJ1-6; CDR3: CASSPQGIGNSPLHF; DNA: TGTGCCAGCAGTCCACAGGGGATTGGTAATTCACCCCTCCACTTT
V: TRBV24-1; D: .; J: TRBJ1-3; CDR3: CATSPQQGHSGNTIYF; DNA: TGTGCCACCAGTCCCCAACAGGGCCACTCTGGAAACACCATATATTTT
V: TRBV19; D: .; J: TRBJ1-3; CDR3: CASRKDSLDSGNTIYF; DNA: TGTGCCAGTAGAAAAGACAGTCTTGACTCTGGAAACACCATATATTTT
V: TRBV19; D: .; J: TRBJ1-1; CDR3: CASSPSRRVTEAFF; DNA: TGTGCCAGTAGTCCCTCGCGGAGGGTCACTGAAGCTTTCTTT